A selection of T cell receptor beta chains follows, all from one sample in a study of T cells in Graves' hyperthyroidism and ophthalmopathy. TCRdb fed the multiplex PCR reads into MiXCR, producing one record per CDR3 protein. The data show about 840,000 distinct CDR3 sequences, roughly 37% seen once. Input material: blood. The receptors were sampled from a man aged 18-30 years with Graves' hyperthyroidism. Both conserved end residues are part of each CDR3.

V	CDR3
TRBV7-9	CASSSPWQGGGTGELFF
TRBV20-1	CSAPRGAGELFF
TRBV29-1	CSVEDPLLDYGYTF
TRBV5-1	CASGGQDLGEQYF
TRBV7-9	CASSLRGTDNSPLHF
TRBV7-9	CASSQDQGGLETQYF
TRBV2	CASSEGLTNEKLFF
TRBV7-9	CASSLHRDSGVHEQYF
TRBV2	CVSRNRENTEASF
TRBV2	CATRTSGNSGANALTF
TRBV5-1	CASMAGAAPGELFF
TRBV7-9	CASSSGKDRIAEAFF
TRBV7-9	CASSSEAGANVLTF
TRBV7-2	CASSPRRGESYEQYF
TRBV7-9	CASSFLQGDTF
TRBV2	CASSLEPDTEAFF
TRBV29-1	CSGSDRPETQYF
TRBV2	CASSQLGGSNTIYF
TRBV15	CATSSSGMGNQPQHF
TRBV11-2	CASSSQGYGVHEQYF
TRBV7-2	CASSLGSYGYEQYF
TRBV7-9	CASSSFAAPNTGELFF
TRBV12-3/TRBV12-4	CASSARGMSTEAFF
TRBV7-2	CASSTEPGYGNTIYF
TRBV6-6	CASSYTGGTADSPLHF
TRBV11-2	CASSFLAGVTGELFF
TRBV10-3	CATWDREGQPQHF
TRBV29-1	CSVFLGTGGEKLFF
TRBV7-2	CASSPIPESEQFF
TRBV7-9	CASSPFNTATNEKLFF
TRBV10-3	CASTPGTGLQPQHF
TRBV12-3/TRBV12-4	CASRRQGRNTEAFF
TRBV29-1	CSVGLGVSYEQYF
TRBV2	CASSEDTGELFF
TRBV7-2	CASSTPSGGSQYSTDTQYF
TRBV10-3	CAISSGTAFYGYTF
TRBV6-6	CASSFPSGYTF
TRBV6-5	CASSKTRSNSPLHF
TRBV2	CASSDPRGLGYGYTF
TRBV9	CASSLVPWGRGARAFF
TRBV20-1	CSARDPGGGTYEQYF
TRBV19	CASTWQVEGNQPQHF
TRBV9	CASSVDPGGETQYF
TRBV20-1	CSATDRVDEQYF